This TCR beta chain was profiled in a study of T-cell reconstitution after alpha-beta-depleted transplantation in children. Only a few counts were recorded for this clonotype. Germline CDR1 and CDR2: LGHNA and YNFKEQ. V was pared by 0 bases and J by 0 bases, with 9 bases of the junction left unmatched. The CDR3 runs 21 residues. Unique molecular identifiers were built into the TCRbeta library. TCRdb used MiXCR to reprocess the PCR reads, holding one entry per CDR3 protein. This repertoire shows approximately 350,000 distinct CDR3 sequences, about 9.3% found once; its top ten account for more than 2%. The TCR originated in a human donor who donated a stem cell graft to a child with acute lymphoblastic leukemia. Material: PBMCs from the stem cell graft donor, obtained from the stem cell graft. V gene TRBV4-2 combines with J gene TRBJ2-2; 14 bases map to TRBD2. The CDR3 DNA follows: TGTGCCAGCAGCCAAGATGGGACTAGCGGGGGATTCGATGCGAACACCGGGGAGCTGTTTTTT. It specifies CASSQDGTSGGFDANTGELFF.